The 8 T cell receptor beta chains given below trace back to one sample, sequenced in a study of shared clonotypes between healthy human individuals. Naive-designated CD8 cells lacked CD45RO, were positively enriched for CCR7, and omitted terminally differentiated effector memory CD45RA+ cells. Assay: immunoSEQ multiplex PCR; the TCRdb copy retains only in-frame clones and omits some. Of around 2,000,000 clones listed, about 94% are singletons. The sequenced sample was naive CD8+ T cells sorted from blood. These receptors were collected from a man younger than 30 in good health.

This clone was observed a single time. The chain carries TRBV28 and TRBJ2-3; D call uncertain. Germline-derived CDR1 and CDR2 are MDHEN and SYDVKM. Trimming removed 7 bases from V and 6 bases from J, with 14 bases in between. CDR3 length: 13 amino acids. As DNA, the CDR3 is TGTGCCAGCAAGGCGGACCTGGCGGATACGCAGTATTTT. It is translated as CASKADLADTQYF.

The J gene is TRBJ1-1, the V gene TRBV4-1, with TRBD1 matching 8 bases. Germline CDR1 is MGHRA and CDR2 is YSYEKL. The CDR3 loop spans 17 amino acids. V lost 1 base, J lost 0 bases, and 7 bases stayed unmatched. CDR3 bases: TGCGCCAGCAGCCAAGGACCTGGGACAGGCATGAACACTGAAGCTTTCTTT. Protein sequence: CASSQGPGTGMNTEAFF.

The chain has TRBV6-6 and TRBJ1-2; D might be TRBD1 (6 bases). Germline lookup yields CDR1 MNHNY and CDR2 SVGAGI (reference sequence). This CDR3 has 16 amino acids. Between the trimmed V and J ends, which lost 2 bases and 3 bases, there was a span of 16 bases. CDR3 coding DNA: TGTGCCAGCAGTTACATTGGACAGACAAGTGACTATGGCTACACCTTC. It encodes CASSYIGQTSDYGYTF.

This clone was detected once. The gene calls are TRBV5-4 and TRBJ2-7; D tentatively reads TRBD1 or TRBD2 (7 bases each). The CDR3 sequence is 14 residues long. Looked up from germline, CDR1 is SGHNT and CDR2 is YYREEE (reference sequence). The V end lost 0 bases, the J end lost 7 bases, and 14 bases lay between the germline ends. CDR3 loop: CASSLAGGVEEQYF. The CDR3 DNA sequence: TGTGCCAGCAGCTTGGCAGGGGGGGTCGAAGAGCAGTACTTC.

CDR3 amino acids: CSVDNPNLLAGGNYQETQYF. CDR3 DNA sequence: TGCAGCGTTGATAACCCCAACCTACTAGCGGGGGGGAATTACCAAGAGACCCAGTACTTC. This chain uses TRBV29-1 with TRBJ2-5; 13 nucleotides match TRBD2. Germline values: CDR1 SQVTM, CDR2 ANQGSEA. V lost 3 bases to trimming and J lost 0 bases; unmatched junction nucleotides: 16. The CDR3 totals 20 residues.

As DNA, the CDR3 is TGTGCCAGCAGCGTAGGGGGTGGCGGGGTAACCGGGGAGCTGTTTTTT. This translates into CASSVGGGGVTGELFF. This chain connects TRBV9 to TRBJ2-2; D perhaps matches TRBD2 (6 bases). CDR1 and CDR2 (germline): SGDLS, YYNGEE. CDR3 length: 16 amino acids. Trimming pared 0 bases from V and 5 bases from J, leaving 14 bases between.

This chain links TRBV27 with TRBJ2-6; 7 bases line up with TRBD1. The junction had 4 bases not matched to a gene; V was cut back by 1 base and J by 4 bases. In germline, CDR1 is MNHEY, CDR2 SMNVEV (reference sequence). CDR3 length: 16 amino acids. Here the CDR3 reads CASSLLTGIGANVLTF. The CDR3 region has the DNA TGTGCCAGCAGTTTATTGACAGGGATCGGGGCCAACGTCCTGACTTTC.

The chain couples TRBV30 to TRBJ2-7; D remains ambiguous. The V gene lost 0 bases and the J gene lost 2 bases, with 14 bases spanning the gap. The CDR3 covers 15 residues. CDR1 and CDR2 from the germline V gene are GTSNPN and SVGIG (reference sequence). CDR3 residues: CAWSVAGSLTYEQYF. For the CDR3, the DNA is TGTGCCTGGAGTGTCGCCGGAAGCCTCACCTACGAGCAGTACTTC.